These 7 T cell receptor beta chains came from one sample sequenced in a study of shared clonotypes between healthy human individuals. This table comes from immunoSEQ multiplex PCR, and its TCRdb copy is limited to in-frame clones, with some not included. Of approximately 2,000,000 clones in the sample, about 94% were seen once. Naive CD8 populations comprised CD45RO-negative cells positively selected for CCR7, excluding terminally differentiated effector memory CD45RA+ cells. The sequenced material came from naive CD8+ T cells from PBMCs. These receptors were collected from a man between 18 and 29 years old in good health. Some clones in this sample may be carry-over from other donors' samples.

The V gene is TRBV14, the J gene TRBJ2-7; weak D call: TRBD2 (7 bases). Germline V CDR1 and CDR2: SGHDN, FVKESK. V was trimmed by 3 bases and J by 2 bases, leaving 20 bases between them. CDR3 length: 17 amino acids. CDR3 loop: CASSQTSRDTHPYEQYF. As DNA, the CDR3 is TGTGCCAGCAGCCAGACTAGCCGGGACACCCACCCCTACGAGCAGTACTTC.

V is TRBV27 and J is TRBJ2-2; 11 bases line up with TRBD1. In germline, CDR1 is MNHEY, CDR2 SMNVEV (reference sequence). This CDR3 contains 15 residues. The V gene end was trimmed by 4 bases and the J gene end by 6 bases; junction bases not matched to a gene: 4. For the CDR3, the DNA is TGTGCCAGCAGTTGGACAGGGGGCAACCCCGGGGAGCTGTTTTTT. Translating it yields CASSWTGGNPGELFF.

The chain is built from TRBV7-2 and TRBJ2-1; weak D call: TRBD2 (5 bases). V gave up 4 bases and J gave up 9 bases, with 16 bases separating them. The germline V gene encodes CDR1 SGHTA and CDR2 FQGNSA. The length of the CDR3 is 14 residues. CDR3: CASSSAARDTEQFF. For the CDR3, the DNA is TGTGCCAGCAGCTCCGCTGCCCGGGATACTGAGCAGTTCTTC.

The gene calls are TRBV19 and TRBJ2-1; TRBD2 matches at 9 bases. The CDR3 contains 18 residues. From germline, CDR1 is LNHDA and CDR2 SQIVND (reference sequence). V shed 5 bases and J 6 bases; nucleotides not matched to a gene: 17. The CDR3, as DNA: TGTGCCAGTAGTCAATTATATACCGTAGCGGGAGTTCCCAATGAGCAGTTCTTC. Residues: CASSQLYTVAGVPNEQFF.

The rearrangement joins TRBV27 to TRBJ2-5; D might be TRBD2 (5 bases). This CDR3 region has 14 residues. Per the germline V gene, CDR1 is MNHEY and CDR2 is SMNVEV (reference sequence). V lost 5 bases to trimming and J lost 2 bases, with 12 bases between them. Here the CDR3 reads CASSPIALQETQYF. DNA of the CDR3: TGTGCCAGCAGTCCTATAGCGTTACAAGAGACCCAGTACTTC.

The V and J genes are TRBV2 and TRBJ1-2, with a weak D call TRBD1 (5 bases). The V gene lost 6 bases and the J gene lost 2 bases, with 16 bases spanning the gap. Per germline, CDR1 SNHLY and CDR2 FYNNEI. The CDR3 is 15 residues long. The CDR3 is CASRGNRGVNYGYTF. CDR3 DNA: TGTGCCAGCAGGGGAAATCGGGGGGTCAACTATGGCTACACCTTC.

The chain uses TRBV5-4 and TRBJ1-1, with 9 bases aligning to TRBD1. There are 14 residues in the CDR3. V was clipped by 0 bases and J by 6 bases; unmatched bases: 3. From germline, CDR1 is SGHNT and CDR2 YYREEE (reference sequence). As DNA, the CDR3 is TGTGCCAGCAGCTTGGAAGGACAGGGGTCTGAAGCTTTCTTT. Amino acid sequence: CASSLEGQGSEAFF.